Reported below is one T cell receptor beta chain. Its antigen is as yet unknown. It was by 5' RACE with UMI labels that the TRB cDNA libraries were prepared. TCRdb re-called the 5' RACE reads, yielding one record per CDR3 amino acid sequence without DNA. The sample yields about 28,000 distinct CDR3 sequences, of which the top ten take up roughly a tenth. This entry belongs to a study of CXCR3-negative and CXCR3-positive naive CD8 T cells. Broader study findings: Memory, not naive, CXCR3-negative and CXCR3-positive cells differed in TRBV-TRBJ usage. The majority of assays used fresh PBMCs, and CXCR3 expression partially decreased after cryopreservation.

Germline V gives CDR1 SGHTA, CDR2 FQGNSA. This CDR3 comprises 14 residues. V gene TRBV7-2 combines with J gene TRBJ2-7; TCRdb picks TRBD1, but there is no DNA to check that call. The sequencing input was memory CD8+ T cells from blood. This TCR came from a human donor in good health. Some clones in this sample may be carry-over from other donors' samples. CDR3: CASTPVVGDYEQYF.